These 26 T cell receptor beta chains share one sample of origin, sequenced in a study of blood T cell repertoires in COVID-19. Here immunoSEQ multiplex PCR was the method, and the copy in TCRdb shows in-frame clones only, minus some. The sample has some 120,000 clones, 82% seen once. Input material: peripheral blood. Receptors originate from a man between 65 and 85 years old with acute or convalescent COVID-19.

The V call is TRBV6-2 or TRBV6-3, the J call TRBJ2-1, with D uncertain. Trimming took 2 bases from V and 5 from J, leaving 4 bases between them. This CDR3 contains 12 residues. The germline gives CDR1 MNHEY, CDR2 SVGEGT. CDR3 in DNA: TGTGCCAGCAGTTACGAGGACAATGAGCAGTTCTTC. Its translation is CASSYEDNEQFF.

V usage is TRBV7-8 and J usage is TRBJ2-1, with D possibly being TRBD2 (5 bases). Per germline, CDR1 SGHVS and CDR2 FQNEAQ. Trimming removed 1 base at V and 8 bases at J, with 12 bases between. CDR3 size: 14 residues. In nucleotides, the CDR3 is TGTGCCAGCAGCTTAGGGGAGTTTACGGATGAGCAGTTCTTC. Its translation is CASSLGEFTDEQFF.

The chain joins TRBV15 to TRBJ1-1; TRBD1 is a possible D gene (6 bases). This CDR3 has 14 amino acids. The V gene lost 3 bases and the J gene lost 3 bases, with 11 bases spanning the gap. The germline V gene encodes CDR1 LNHNV and CDR2 YYDKDF (reference sequence). The CDR3 spells CATSRGAGDTEAFF. DNA for the CDR3: TGTGCCACCAGCAGGGGGGCGGGGGACACTGAAGCTTTCTTT.

V usage is TRBV3-1 (or the pseudogene TRBV3-2) and J usage is TRBJ2-3, with unresolved D. Per the germline V gene, CDR1 is LGHDT and CDR2 is YNNKEL (reference sequence). V was trimmed by 4 bases and J by 5 bases, leaving 10 bases between them. The CDR3 is 13 amino acids. The CDR3 reads CASSPIREDTQYF. As DNA, the CDR3 is TGTGCCAGCAGCCCTATTAGAGAAGATACGCAGTATTTT.

As to this clone: This same CDR3 is encoded by further DNA sequences in the sample. The rearrangement uses TRBV5-1 and TRBJ1-4, with D perhaps matching TRBD1 (5 bases). Per the germline V gene, CDR1 is SGHRS and CDR2 is YFSETQ. The V gene lost 0 bases and the J gene lost 2 bases, with 8 bases spanning the gap. The CDR3 spans 15 residues. CDR3 protein: CASSLVGATNEKLFF. CDR3 sequence (DNA): TGCGCCAGCAGCTTGGTAGGGGCCACTAATGAAAAACTGTTTTTT. The entire variable domain, with the rest obtained from reference TRBV5-1 and TRBJ1-4, is as follows: KAGVTQTPRYLIKTRGQQVTLSCSPISGHRSVSWYQQTPGQGLQFLFEYFSETQRNKGNFPGRFSGRQFSNSRSEMNVSTLELGDSALYLCASSLVGATNEKLFFGSGTQLSVL.

This clone was seen a handful of times. The chain combines TRBV10-3 with TRBJ2-7, with TRBD2 matching over 8 bases. The CDR3 is 13 residues long. Germline values: CDR1 ENHRY, CDR2 SYGVKD. V was pared by 5 bases and J by 2 bases, with 2 bases of the junction left unmatched. In nucleotides, the CDR3 is TGTGCCATCAGTCCAGCGGGGGCCTACGAGCAGTACTTC. This sequence encodes CAISPAGAYEQYF.

The sample holds a few counts of this clone. The V gene is TRBV9, the J gene TRBJ2-2, with 8 bases matching TRBD2. The CDR3 length is 15 residues. V lost 2 bases to trimming and J lost 0 bases; unmatched junction nucleotides: 0. Germline V gene sequence: CDR1 SGDLS, CDR2 YYNGEE. The CDR3 region is CASSVSGANTGELFF. The CDR3 region has the DNA TGTGCCAGCAGCGTTAGCGGGGCGAACACCGGGGAGCTGTTTTTT.

The J gene is TRBJ2-7, the V gene TRBV28, with TRBD1 matching 7 bases. V lost 8 bases, J lost 4 bases, and 14 bases stayed unmatched. The germline gives CDR1 MDHEN, CDR2 SYDVKM. This CDR3 has 15 residues. CDR3 sequence reads: CASGKTGLGEYEQYF. The CDR3 DNA sequence: TGTGCCAGCGGGAAGACAGGGCTGGGTGAATACGAGCAGTACTTC.

CDR3 residues: CASSRLAGRVNEQFF. CDR3 DNA: TGTGCCAGCTCACGGCTAGCGGGAAGGGTTAATGAGCAGTTCTTC. V gene TRBV18 combines with J gene TRBJ2-1; 9 nucleotides agree with TRBD2. The CDR3 length is 15 residues. The ends lost 4 bases at V and 7 bases at J; junction bases unmatched: 8. The germline V gene has CDR1 KGHSH and CDR2 LQKENI.

The chain joins TRBV19 to TRBJ1-5; TRBD1 matches 10 bases. CDR1 and CDR2 (germline): LNHDA, SQIVND (reference sequence). V lost 7 bases, J lost 4 bases, and 4 bases stayed unmatched. The CDR3 sequence is 14 residues long. This CDR3 is CASTGQGGNQPQHF. The DNA of the CDR3 is TGTGCCAGTACTGGACAGGGGGGGAATCAGCCCCAGCATTTT.

This clone was found a few times. This chain links TRBV2 with TRBJ1-1; no reliable D call. Trimming took 8 bases from V and 1 from J, leaving 11 bases between them. Germline CDR1 SNHLY, CDR2 FYNNEI. The CDR3 runs to 13 residues. CDR3: CASAVQPNTEAFF. The CDR3, as DNA: TGTGCCAGCGCGGTTCAGCCGAACACTGAAGCTTTCTTT.

V gene TRBV7-3 combines with J gene TRBJ2-7; possibly TRBD2 for D (5 bases). This CDR3 has 15 residues. Germline-derived CDR1 and CDR2 are SGHTA and FQGTGA. Trimming stripped 0 bases from V and 0 bases from J, with 9 bases between. As DNA, the CDR3 is TGTGCCAGCAGCTTAACGCCTAGCAGCTCCTACGAGCAGTACTTC. This codes for CASSLTPSSSYEQYF.

This chain connects TRBV3-1 (or the pseudogene TRBV3-2) to TRBJ1-2; D ambiguous. V gave up 3 bases and J gave up 4 bases, with 15 bases separating them. This CDR3 comprises 15 residues. Germline V gene sequence: CDR1 LGHDT, CDR2 YNNKEL (reference sequence). DNA of the CDR3: TGTGCCAGCAGCCAGAGGCCGGGTAGTGGCTATGGCTACACCTTC. The encoded protein is CASSQRPGSGYGYTF.

J is TRBJ1-5 and V is TRBV12-5, with a possible D match to TRBD1 (5 bases). Germline V gene lookup returns CDR1 LGHNT and CDR2 FRNRAP. This CDR3 has 14 amino acids. With 2 bases removed from V and 1 base from J, the gap between germline ends came to 6 bases. CDR3 region: CASGLWGSNQPQHF. CDR3 in DNA: TGTGCTAGTGGTTTGTGGGGCAGCAATCAGCCCCAGCATTTT.

This chain uses TRBV29-1 with TRBJ1-2, with TRBD1 matching over 7 bases. The ends lost 0 bases at V and 5 bases at J; junction bases unmatched: 6. Germline V gene data show CDR1 as SQVTM and CDR2 as ANQGSEA. There are 14 residues in the CDR3. The CDR3 DNA is TGCAGCGTTGAAGATGCCAGGGGGAGGTATGGCTACACCTTC. This gives the protein CSVEDARGRYGYTF.

Of note for this clone: Other DNA sequences in the sample encode the same CDR3. V usage is TRBV19 and J usage is TRBJ2-3; possible D gene TRBD2, 5 bases. CDR1 and CDR2 (germline): LNHDA, SQIVND (reference sequence). The V and J ends lost 7 bases and 5 bases respectively, with 16 bases between them. This CDR3 region has 14 residues. The CDR3 nucleotides read TGTGCCAGTACGGCTAGCTATTTGGGAGATACGCAGTATTTT. Translating gives CASTASYLGDTQYF. Variable domain in full (rest from reference TRBV19 and TRBJ2-3): DGGITQSPKYLFRKEGQNVTLSCEQNLNHDAMYWYRQDPGQGLRLIYYSQIVNDFQKGDIAEGYSVSREKKESFPLTVTSAQKNPTAFYLCASTASYLGDTQYFGPGTRLTVL.

The chain couples TRBV28 to TRBJ2-7, with D perhaps TRBD1 (6 bases). The germline V and J ends were trimmed by 3 bases and 4 bases, with 7 bases remaining between them. Germline assignment: CDR1 MDHEN and CDR2 SYDVKM. The CDR3 totals 12 residues. CDR3: CASSFGQYEQYF. Here the CDR3 DNA reads TGTGCCAGCAGTTTCGGACAGTACGAGCAGTACTTC.

The V and J genes are TRBV9 and TRBJ2-7; D is unclear. CDR3 size: 17 residues. The V end was cut by 3 bases, the J end by 0 bases, with 19 bases between. Germline values: CDR1 SGDLS, CDR2 YYNGEE. The CDR3 DNA sequence: TGTGCCAGCAGCGGAGGCGAAGCGTATTATAGCTCCTACGAGCAGTACTTC. This translates into CASSGGEAYYSSYEQYF.

V and J are TRBV9 and TRBJ1-3; D ambiguous. Germline CDR1 and CDR2: SGDLS and YYNGEE. Trimming shortened V by 0 bases and J by 7 bases, and 11 bases separated the two germline ends. The CDR3 length is 14 residues. The CDR3 sequence is CASSVEEVRNTIYF. The CDR3 coding sequence is TGTGCCAGCAGCGTAGAAGAAGTGCGGAACACCATATATTTT. Full variable domain (missing parts from reference TRBV9 and TRBJ1-3): DSGVTQTPKHLITATGQRVTLRCSPRSGDLSVYWYQQSLDQGLQFLIQYYNGEERAKGNILERFSAQQFPDLHSELNLSSLELGDSALYFCASSVEEVRNTIYFGEGSWLTVV.

This chain links TRBV30 with TRBJ1-1, with D possibly matching TRBD1 (6 bases). Germline CDR1 reads GTSNPN; CDR2 reads SVGIG (reference sequence). The CDR3 has 12 residues. V lost 7 bases to trimming and J lost 5 bases, with 14 bases between them. The DNA for the CDR3 is TGTGCCTCCGCAGGGGTTATAACTGAAGCTTTCTTT. Translation: CASAGVITEAFF.

The chain recombines TRBV28 with TRBJ1-1, with 10 bases fitting TRBD1. V dropped 6 bases and J dropped 7; count of bases not matched to a gene: 11. CDR1 and CDR2 from the germline V gene are MDHEN and SYDVKM. The CDR3 loop spans 15 amino acids. CDR3: CASRAPTGGHLEAFF. For the CDR3, the DNA is TGTGCCAGCAGAGCTCCGACAGGGGGCCACCTTGAAGCTTTCTTT. The complete variable domain, with remaining parts taken from reference TRBV28 and TRBJ1-1, reads DVKVTQSSRYLVKRTGEKVFLECVQDMDHENMFWYRQDPGLGLRLIYFSYDVKMKEKGDIPEGYSVSREKKERFSLILESASTNQTSMYLCASRAPTGGHLEAFFGQGTRLTVV.

Worth noting for this clone: The sample holds other DNA sequences that translate to the same CDR3. The rearrangement uses TRBV5-1 and TRBJ2-2; D is possibly TRBD1 (5 bases). Trimming took off 0 bases at V and 6 bases at J, with 6 bases between the two ends. CDR3 size: 13 residues. From germline, CDR1 is SGHRS and CDR2 YFSETQ. Here the CDR3 DNA reads TGCGCCAGCAGCTTGGGGGGCCCCGGGGAGCTGTTTTTT. This translates into CASSLGGPGELFF.

The chain carries TRBV3-1 (or the pseudogene TRBV3-2) and TRBJ1-5, with a weak D call TRBD1 (5 bases). This CDR3 region has 18 residues. Looked up from germline, CDR1 is LGHDT and CDR2 is YNNKEL (reference sequence). Trimming cost V 3 bases and J 0 bases, with 18 bases left between them. This CDR3 is CASSHSHRTAYSNQPQHF. For the CDR3, the DNA is TGTGCCAGCAGCCACTCCCACAGGACGGCCTATAGCAATCAGCCCCAGCATTTT.

The table lists this clone with a few counts. The V and J genes are TRBV25-1 and TRBJ2-7; 11 positions agree with TRBD1. This CDR3 has 14 amino acids. CDR1 and CDR2 (germline): MGHDK, SYGVNS. Losses at the gene ends were 5 bases for V and 8 bases for J; bases not matched to a gene: 8. The chain's CDR3 is CASSPGTGGFKQYF. CDR3 coding DNA: TGTGCCAGCAGTCCCGGGACAGGGGGTTTCAAGCAGTACTTC.

This rearrangement joins TRBV6-6 to TRBJ1-5; TRBD1 might be the D (6 bases). There are 14 residues in the CDR3. V lost 6 bases and J 0 bases, leaving 9 bases between the germline ends. The germline V gene has CDR1 MNHNY and CDR2 SVGAGI (reference sequence). The CDR3 sequence: CASSRQDSNQPQHF. DNA of the CDR3: TGTGCCAGCAGCCGACAGGATAGCAATCAGCCCCAGCATTTT.

The sample holds one count of this clone. This chain connects TRBV2 to TRBJ1-3; TRBD1 agrees at 9 bases. Trimming at V came to 6 bases and at J to 4 bases, leaving 7 bases not matched to a gene. The CDR3 spans 15 residues. Germline V gene data show CDR1 as SNHLY and CDR2 as FYNNEI. CDR3 amino acids: CASRAGTGTGNTIYF. In DNA, the CDR3 is TGTGCCAGCAGGGCCGGGACAGGGACCGGAAACACCATATATTTT.